These 21 T cell receptor beta chains were all obtained from the same sample, sequenced in a study of T-cell reconstitution after alpha-beta-depleted transplantation in children. Unique molecular identifiers were used to barcode this TCRbeta library. Using its own MiXCR run on the PCR reads, TCRdb lists one record per CDR3 protein. This sample has around 530,000 distinct CDR3 sequences; 30% to 35% occur once, and the top ten carry 2% to 3%. The sequencing here drew on PBMCs from the stem cell graft donor, taken from the stem cell graft. These receptor sequences come from a human donor who donated a stem cell graft to a child with aplastic anemia.

The chain carries TRBV5-1 and TRBJ2-1, with 7 bases that match TRBD2. This CDR3 has 16 amino acids. Germline V gene lookup returns CDR1 SGHRS and CDR2 YFSETQ. Losses at the gene ends were 4 bases for V and 4 bases for J; bases not matched to a gene: 11. CDR3: CASSQATGGSYNEQFF. The DNA for the CDR3 is TGCGCCAGCAGCCAAGCTACGGGAGGATCTTACAATGAGCAGTTCTTC.

This clonotype was seen only a few times. This rearrangement joins TRBV20-1 to TRBJ1-5; TRBD1 matches at 7 bases. Per the germline V gene, CDR1 is DFQATT and CDR2 is SNEGSKA (reference sequence). J gave up 9 bases and V 1 base, and 3 bases lay outside the gene matches. This CDR3 is 12 amino acids long. The chain's CDR3 is CSARATGTPQHF. The CDR3 nucleotides read TGCAGTGCTAGAGCGACAGGGACGCCCCAGCATTTT.

The chain couples TRBV7-9 to TRBJ2-5, with D perhaps matching TRBD2 (5 bases). The germline V gene encodes CDR1 SEHNR and CDR2 FQNEAQ (reference sequence). This CDR3 is 14 amino acids long. The V end lost 5 bases, the J end lost 2 bases, and 12 bases lay between the germline ends. The CDR3 region has the DNA TGTGCCAGCAGCCCTGGACGGGGACAAGAGACCCAGTACTTC. Protein: CASSPGRGQETQYF. The full variable domain, its missing parts supplied by reference TRBV7-9 and TRBJ2-5, is DTGVSQNPRHKITKRGQNVTFRCDPISEHNRLYWYRQTLGQGPEFLTYFQNEAQLEKSRLLSDRFSAERPKGSFSTLEIQRTEQGDSAMYLCASSPGRGQETQYFGPGTRLLVL.

The chain links TRBV7-9 to TRBJ2-3; 7 nucleotides agree with TRBD2. Germline CDR1 and CDR2: SEHNR and FQNEAQ (reference sequence). Trimming at V came to 5 bases and at J to 4 bases, leaving 12 bases not matched to a gene. This CDR3 contains 16 residues. This CDR3 reads CASSPPELAVADTQYF. The CDR3, as DNA: TGTGCCAGCAGCCCTCCCGAGCTAGCGGTGGCAGATACGCAGTATTTT. Full variable domain (rest looked up from reference TRBV7-9 and TRBJ2-3): DTGVSQNPRHKITKRGQNVTFRCDPISEHNRLYWYRQTLGQGPEFLTYFQNEAQLEKSRLLSDRFSAERPKGSFSTLEIQRTEQGDSAMYLCASSPPELAVADTQYFGPGTRLTVL.

The chain carries TRBV7-9 and TRBJ1-1; unclear D gene. Germline-derived CDR1 and CDR2 are SEHNR and FQNEAQ (reference sequence). The CDR3 runs to 15 residues. V was cut by 5 bases and J by 0 bases, with 13 bases left in between. CDR3 sequence (DNA): TGTGCCAGCAGCGAAGACATGATCATGAACACTGAAGCTTTCTTT. It encodes CASSEDMIMNTEAFF.

In this sample, this clonotype turned up once. This may come from a read error, since a much larger clone is one base off. CDR3 sequence reads: CASSRTSGREGQFF. The CDR3 DNA follows: TGTGCCAGCAGCCGGACTAGCGGGAGGGAGGGGCAGTTCTTC. The V gene is TRBV5-6, the J gene TRBJ2-1; TRBD2 matches 15 bases. V was clipped by 4 bases and J by 12 bases; unmatched bases: 5. This CDR3 has 14 amino acids. In germline, CDR1 is SGHDT, CDR2 YYEEEE.

This clonotype was detected a few times. This sequence joins TRBV6-2 or TRBV6-3 and TRBJ2-5; unclear D gene. Germline values: CDR1 MNHEY, CDR2 SVGEGT. V lost 2 bases, J lost 5 bases, and 15 bases lay in between. CDR3 length: 15 amino acids. The CDR3 reads CASSYPTDVRETQYF. The CDR3 region has the DNA TGTGCCAGCAGTTACCCAACTGACGTCAGGGAGACCCAGTACTTC.

This clonotype was seen only a few times. The rearrangement joins TRBV6-2 or TRBV6-3 to TRBJ2-2; D is unresolved. The CDR3 has 14 residues. The V end lost 3 bases, the J end lost 3 bases, and 8 bases lay between the germline ends. Germline-derived CDR1 and CDR2 are MNHEY and SVGEGT. As DNA, the CDR3 is TGTGCCAGCAGTTATGAGCAGCACACCGGGGAGCTGTTTTTT. Its protein is CASSYEQHTGELFF.

The chain employs TRBV7-2 and TRBJ2-3; 8 bases agree with TRBD2. This CDR3 is 15 amino acids long. The junction had 9 bases not matched to a gene; V was cut back by 5 bases and J by 5 bases. The germline gives CDR1 SGHTA, CDR2 FQGNSA. This CDR3 reads CASSPQREIEDTQYF. CDR3 DNA: TGTGCCAGCAGCCCCCAGCGGGAGATTGAAGATACGCAGTATTTT.

This clonotype was seen more than once but under ten times. The rearrangement uses TRBV30 and TRBJ1-6; TRBD1 aligns across 11 bases. J was trimmed by 7 bases and V by 3 bases; bases with no gene match: 14. In germline, CDR1 is GTSNPN, CDR2 SVGIG (reference sequence). The CDR3 runs 18 residues. The CDR3 loop reads CAWRGRPDRGRWNSPLHF. As DNA, the CDR3 is TGTGCCTGGAGAGGTCGCCCGGACAGGGGGCGGTGGAATTCACCCCTCCACTTT.

As to this clonotype: Its ends do not fully match the called genes, so a read error is possible. This rearrangement joins TRBV5-6 to TRBJ2-3; tentatively, D is TRBD1 or TRBD2 (5 bases each). The CDR3 extends over 16 amino acids. Germline V gene lookup returns CDR1 SGHDT and CDR2 YYEEEE. CDR3 coding DNA: TGTGCCAGCAACTTGGTCGGGACCGCCAGCACAGATACGCAGTATTTT. Protein: CASNLVGTASTDTQYF. Supplemented by reference TRBV5-6 and TRBJ2-3, the full variable domain reads DAGVTQSPTHLIKTRGQQVTLRCSPKSGHDTVSWYQQALGQGPQFIFQYYEEEERQRGNFPDRFSGHQFPNYSSELNVNALLLGDSALYLCASNLVGTASTDTQYFGPGTRLTVL.

This clonotype was counted between two and nine times. The chain is built from TRBV25-1 and TRBJ2-7; 7 positions agree with TRBD1. The V segment lost 8 bases and the J segment 3 bases; nucleotides outside the gene matches: 1. This CDR3 is built from 11 residues. The germline gives CDR1 MGHDK, CDR2 SYGVNS. The CDR3 sequence is CASRQGYEQYV. The CDR3 DNA reads as TGTGCCAGCCGACAGGGCTACGAGCAGTACGTC.

This clonotype was seen a handful of times. The genes are TRBV20-1 and TRBJ1-1; D call uncertain. Trimming took off 3 bases at V and 3 bases at J, with 8 bases between the two ends. From germline, CDR1 is DFQATT and CDR2 SNEGSKA (reference sequence). CDR3 length equals 12 residues. CDR3 residues: CSARSGDTEAFF. The CDR3 DNA reads as TGCAGTGCTAGGAGCGGGGACACTGAAGCTTTCTTT.

The chain links TRBV5-1 to TRBJ2-3, with D possibly TRBD2 on 5 matching bases. Germline V gene sequence: CDR1 SGHRS, CDR2 YFSETQ. This CDR3 comprises 16 residues. V gave up 0 bases and J gave up 2 bases, with 13 bases separating them. The CDR3 loop is CASSLDFRTSTDTQYF. DNA for the CDR3: TGCGCCAGCAGCTTGGACTTCAGGACTTCCACAGATACGCAGTATTTT.

This chain links TRBV5-1 with TRBJ2-1, with a tentative D call TRBD2 (6 bases). The CDR3 extends over 11 amino acids. V was pared by 5 bases and J by 8 bases, with 8 bases between. CDR1 and CDR2 (germline): SGHRS, YFSETQ. The CDR3 sequence: CASRVADEQFF. CDR3 nucleotides: TGCGCCAGCAGGGTAGCGGATGAGCAGTTCTTC.

This rearrangement joins TRBV11-2 to TRBJ2-3; D is unclear. The CDR3 is 14 amino acids. V was pared by 3 bases and J by 4 bases, with 11 bases between. Germline V gene lookup returns CDR1 SGHAT and CDR2 FQNNGV. The CDR3, as DNA: TGTGCCAGCAGCTTTGTGGGGAAGGCAGATACGCAGTATTTT. This gives the protein CASSFVGKADTQYF.

This sequence joins TRBV18 and TRBJ2-1; D is perhaps TRBD1 (5 bases). With 2 bases removed from V and 0 bases from J, the gap between germline ends came to 14 bases. Germline CDR1 KGHSH, CDR2 LQKENI. The CDR3 has 17 residues. CDR3 sequence (DNA): TGTGCCAGCTCACCAAAGAAAGGTGACAGCTCCTACAATGAGCAGTTCTTC. It codes for CASSPKKGDSSYNEQFF. The whole variable domain, filled in from reference TRBV18 and TRBJ2-1, reads NAGVMQNPRHLVRRRGQEARLRCSPMKGHSHVYWYRQLPEEGLKFMVYLQKENIIDESGMPKERFSAEFPKEGPSILRIQQVVRGDSAAYFCASSPKKGDSSYNEQFFGPGTRLTVL.

This clonotype was seen a handful of times. The chain couples TRBV6-2 or TRBV6-3 to TRBJ2-1, with D tentatively TRBD1 (6 bases). The CDR3 extends over 12 amino acids. V lost 6 bases, J lost 10 bases, and 13 bases lay in between. CDR1 is MNHEY, CDR2 SVGEGT, per germline. The CDR3 sequence: CASRDSQREQFF. CDR3 nucleotide sequence: TGTGCCAGCAGGGACAGTCAAAGGGAGCAGTTCTTC.

The gene calls are TRBV12-3 or TRBV12-4 and TRBJ1-5; the D is unclear. Trimming pared 2 bases from V and 5 bases from J, leaving 7 bases between. This CDR3 is built from 13 residues. The CDR3 loop reads CASSLTGYQPQHF. The CDR3 DNA sequence: TGTGCCAGCAGTTTAACGGGTTATCAGCCCCAGCATTTT.

V is TRBV18 and J is TRBJ2-1; 11 bases fit TRBD2. Germline CDR1 KGHSH, CDR2 LQKENI. Trimming cost V 4 bases and J 6 bases; bases outside gene matches: 5. The CDR3 runs 15 residues. DNA of the CDR3: TGTGCCAGCTCACTAGGGACTAGCGGACTCAATGAGCAGTTCTTC. Amino acid sequence: CASSLGTSGLNEQFF.

V and J are TRBV6-1 and TRBJ2-1; 10 positions match TRBD2. V shed 5 bases, J shed 9 bases, and the junction held 7 bases outside the gene matches. Germline V lookup: CDR1 MNHNS, CDR2 SASEGT. The CDR3 runs 14 residues. This chain's CDR3 is CASSRASGSSEQFF. In DNA, the CDR3 is TGTGCCAGCAGTCGCGCTAGCGGGAGTAGTGAGCAGTTCTTC.